The 12 T cell receptor beta chains reported below all come from one sample, sequenced in a study of blood T cell repertoires in COVID-19. Sequenced by immunoSEQ multiplex PCR; TCRdb stores in-frame clones only, minus some. Found here are 180,000 or so clones, roughly 84% of them singletons; the top ten hold 6.5% to 7.5%. Sequenced material: peripheral blood. The source is a woman in her forties with COVID-19, enrolled during active disease.

V usage is TRBV18 and J usage is TRBJ1-4; D is uncertain. Germline CDR1 reads KGHSH; CDR2 reads LQKENI. V was cut by 6 bases and J by 5 bases, with 16 bases left in between. This CDR3 has 15 amino acids. CDR3 in amino acids: CASSFDRTANEKLFF. CDR3 sequence (DNA): TGTGCCAGCTCGTTCGACCGTACAGCAAATGAAAAACTGTTTTTT.

This sequence joins TRBV9 and TRBJ2-7; 9 nucleotides align to TRBD1. The germline gives CDR1 SGDLS, CDR2 YYNGEE. The CDR3 extends over 15 amino acids. V lost 4 bases and J lost 7; bases outside the gene matches: 12. The CDR3 bases are TGTGCCAGCAGCCCCCCGGGACAGGGCGTTTTGGAGCAGTACTTC. Translated, it gives CASSPPGQGVLEQYF.

The chain uses TRBV4-1 and TRBJ1-3; the match to TRBD1 covers 8 bases. The CDR3 has 15 residues. Trimming took 1 base from V and 2 from J; bases not matched to a gene: 1. Germline V CDR1 and CDR2: MGHRA, YSYEKL. The CDR3 reads CASSQVDRAGNTIYF. CDR3 bases: TGCGCCAGCAGCCAAGTGGACAGGGCTGGAAACACCATATATTTT.

J is TRBJ1-6 and V is TRBV18; D unresolved. Germline V gives CDR1 KGHSH, CDR2 LQKENI. CDR3 length equals 15 residues. Between the trimmed V and J ends, which lost 3 bases and 10 bases, there was a span of 16 bases. The CDR3 bases are TGTGCCAGCTCACCGGCGGCCGGAAGAAACTCACCCCTCCACTTT. It is translated as CASSPAAGRNSPLHF.

The rearrangement joins TRBV29-1 to TRBJ2-7, with D possibly matching TRBD2 (5 bases). V shed 4 bases and J shed 7 bases, with 17 bases lying between them. This CDR3 contains 13 residues. The germline gives CDR1 SQVTM, CDR2 ANQGSEA. The chain's CDR3 is CSVGRGGPGEQYF. CDR3 nucleotide sequence: TGCAGCGTTGGACGTGGAGGCCCGGGGGAGCAGTACTTC.

The CDR3 region is CASSVWTSNEQFF. CDR3 nucleotide sequence: TGTGCCAGCAGTGTCTGGACATCCAATGAGCAGTTCTTC. The V and J genes are TRBV2 and TRBJ2-1, with D perhaps matching TRBD1 (5 bases). Germline-derived CDR1 and CDR2 are SNHLY and FYNNEI. This CDR3 spans 13 amino acids. V dropped 4 bases and J dropped 6 bases, with 10 bases sitting between them.

The V gene is TRBV3-1 (or the pseudogene TRBV3-2), the J gene TRBJ1-2, with 7 nucleotides matching TRBD1. This CDR3 is 13 amino acids long. V lost 4 bases, J lost 2 bases, and 1 base stayed unmatched. Germline V gives CDR1 LGHDT, CDR2 YNNKEL (reference sequence). The CDR3 DNA is TGTGCCAGCAGCCCGACAGGGAACTATGGCTACACCTTC. The encoded protein is CASSPTGNYGYTF.

This chain joins TRBV4-1 and TRBJ1-4, with D perhaps matching TRBD1 (6 bases). The CDR3 consists of 16 residues. In germline, CDR1 is MGHRA, CDR2 YSYEKL. The V and J ends lost 4 bases and 6 bases respectively, with 18 bases between them. The CDR3 coding sequence is TGCGCCAGCAGCCGGCAACAGGGTTTAAAGGATGAAAAACTGTTTTTT. Encoded protein: CASSRQQGLKDEKLFF.

This clone was counted a single time. The chain is built from TRBV7-6 and TRBJ2-1; 10 nucleotides agree with TRBD2. Per germline, CDR1 SGHVS and CDR2 FNYEAQ. CDR3 length equals 17 residues. V gave up 0 bases and J gave up 4 bases; unmatched junction bases: 6. The CDR3: CASSLAPPSGGYNEQFF. As DNA, the CDR3 is TGTGCCAGCAGCTTAGCTCCTCCTAGCGGGGGATACAATGAGCAGTTCTTC.

The chain joins TRBV3-1 (or the pseudogene TRBV3-2) to TRBJ2-7, with D tentatively TRBD1 (5 bases). Between the trimmed V and J ends, which lost 1 base and 0 bases, there was a span of 7 bases. CDR3 length: 14 amino acids. CDR1 and CDR2 from the germline V gene are LGHDT and YNNKEL (reference sequence). CDR3 nucleotide sequence: TGTGCCAGCAGCCAAGGCCAGGGCTCCTACGAGCAGTACTTC. It is translated as CASSQGQGSYEQYF.

The chain is built from TRBV21-1 and TRBJ2-7; TRBD2, as called in the table, went unchecked against the DNA. TRBV21-1 constitutes a pseudogene. This CDR3 spans 16 amino acids. CDR3 DNA: TGTGCCAGCAGCAAAGCGGGAGGACTAAGGCGCTACGAGCAGTACTTC. Amino acid sequence: CASSKAGGLRRYEQYF.

The chain is built from TRBV18 and TRBJ2-5; 9 bases match TRBD1. Germline V gives CDR1 KGHSH, CDR2 LQKENI. The CDR3 is 16 amino acids. V lost 5 bases and J lost 5; bases outside the gene matches: 12. For the CDR3, the DNA is TGTGCCAGCTCATCCCCGCCGACAGGGGGGTTCGAGACCCAGTACTTC. This sequence encodes CASSSPPTGGFETQYF.